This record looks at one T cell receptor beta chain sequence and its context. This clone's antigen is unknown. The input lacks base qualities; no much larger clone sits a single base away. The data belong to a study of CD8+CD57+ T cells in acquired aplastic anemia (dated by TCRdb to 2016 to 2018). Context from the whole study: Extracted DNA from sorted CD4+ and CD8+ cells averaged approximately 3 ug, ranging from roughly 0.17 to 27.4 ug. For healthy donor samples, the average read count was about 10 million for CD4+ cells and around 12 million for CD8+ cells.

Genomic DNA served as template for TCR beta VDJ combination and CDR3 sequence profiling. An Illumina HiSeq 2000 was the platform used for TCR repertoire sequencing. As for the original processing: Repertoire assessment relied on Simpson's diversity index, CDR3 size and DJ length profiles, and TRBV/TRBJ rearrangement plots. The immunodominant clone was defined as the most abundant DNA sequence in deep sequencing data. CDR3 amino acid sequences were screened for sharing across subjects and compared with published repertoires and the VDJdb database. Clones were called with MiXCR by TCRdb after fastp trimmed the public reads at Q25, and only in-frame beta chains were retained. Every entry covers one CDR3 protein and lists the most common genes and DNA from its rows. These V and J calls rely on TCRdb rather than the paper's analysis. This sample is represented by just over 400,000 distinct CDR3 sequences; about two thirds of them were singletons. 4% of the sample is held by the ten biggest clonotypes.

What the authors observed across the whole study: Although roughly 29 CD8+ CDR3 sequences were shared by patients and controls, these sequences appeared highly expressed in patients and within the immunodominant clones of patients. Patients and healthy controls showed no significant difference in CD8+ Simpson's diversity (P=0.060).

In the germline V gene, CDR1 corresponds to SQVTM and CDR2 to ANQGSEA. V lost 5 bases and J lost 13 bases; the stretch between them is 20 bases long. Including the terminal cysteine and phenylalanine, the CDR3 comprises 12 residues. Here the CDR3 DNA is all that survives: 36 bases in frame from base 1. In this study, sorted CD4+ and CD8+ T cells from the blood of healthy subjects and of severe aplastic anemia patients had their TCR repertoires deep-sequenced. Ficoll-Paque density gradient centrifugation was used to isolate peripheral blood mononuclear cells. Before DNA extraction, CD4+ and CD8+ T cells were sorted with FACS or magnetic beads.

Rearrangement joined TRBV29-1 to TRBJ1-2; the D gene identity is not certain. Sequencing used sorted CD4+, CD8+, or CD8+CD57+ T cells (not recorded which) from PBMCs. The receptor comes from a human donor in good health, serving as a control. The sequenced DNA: TGCAGCGTTACGGAACATGGTAATGGCCCCACCTTC. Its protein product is CSVTEHGNGPTF.